What follows is one T cell receptor beta chain and its context. Only a few counts were recorded for this clone. This clone's antigen is unknown. No base quality information exists; no much larger clone differs at one position. V is pared back by 4 bases and J by 8 bases, with 12 bases lying between the germline termini. The germline V gene yields SGHTA for CDR1 and FQGNSA for CDR2. The CDR3 holds 13 amino acids from the cysteine to the phenylalanine. Solely the CDR3 DNA is kept, with 39 bases framed from the first base. TCR CDR3 regions were amplified from genomic DNA by multiplex PCR using the deep immunoSEQ assay. Extracted genomic DNA from each cell subset was distributed evenly across all wells of several immunoSEQ 96-well plates, and each plate was treated as a replicate. Each replicate PCR for sorted subsets received 200 ng genomic DNA, equal to about 30,000 T cell genomes. Purified libraries were measured with a Qubit 3.0 fluorometer, size-checked on a Bioanalyzer 2100, and measured again with the KAPA Library Quantification kit. Every immunoSEQ 96-well plate was sequenced on a dedicated single-read 150-cycle Illumina NextSeq 550 flow cell. Processing in the source paper ran as follows. Because only junctional sequences without quality scores were contained in the immunoSEQ output, filtering matching that applied to full-length reads could not be performed. To assign V/J genes and CDR3, sequences were annotated against IMGT germline references using PyIR, a Python wrapper for IgBLAST v1.9. Reads were filtered out if the reads had weak V/J assignments (E-value above 1e-6), no CDR3, stop codons, out-of-frame junctions, or ambiguous translated residues. V3J clonotypes were defined as sequences sharing the same inferred V gene, J gene, and CDR3 amino acid sequence. Percentage overlap between repertoires was calculated by dividing the number of shared unique clonotypes by the size of the smaller repertoire. RTK rarefaction, the Chao1 estimator, and Recon v2.1 estimates of unobserved clonotypes were used to assess repertoire richness. Generation probabilities for all TCRbeta clonotypes obtained by the gDNA method from a handful of donors were computed using OLGA. The immuneACCESS repertoire file appears here via TCRdb, limited to in-frame rearrangements. These files lack a portion of the clones; in checked studies, under half of the deficit traces to unresolved V genes, and the cause of the others is not known. V and J calls and clone size follow that table, whereas D and trimming were derived from the DNA. Recorded for this sample are roughly 1 million clones; approximately 72% of them occurred a single time. 1.2% to 1.5% of the sample comes from the top ten.

These data originate in a study of shared clonotypes between healthy human individuals (dated by TCRdb to between 2020 and 2021). Regarding the research as a whole: A few men and two women, aged 18 to 49 years, made up the cohort. For each donor, CD4 naive and CD4 memory were each run on three plates, CD8 naive on two plates, and CD8 memory on one plate. Blood TCR repertoires of five healthy adults were deeply sequenced to estimate repertoire size and the extent of clonotype sharing between individuals. Different laboratories and diverse techniques were used to prepare libraries and sequence TCR repertoires, to increase sequencing depth and limit assay-specific biases. Per donor, leukapheresis produced somewhere between about 0.85 and 9.5 billion PBMCs.

On the study overall, not on this receptor specifically: Even with the large sequencing depth, rarefaction of the sorted-subset datasets indicated that sequencing was incomplete. About 5% of naive CD4, around 4% of naive CD8, approximately 2.2% of memory CD4, and approximately 0.4% of memory CD8 clonotypes were shared across a few donors. Clonotypes shared by all four sorted-subset donors showed higher generation probabilities than non-shared clonotypes. The genetic and exposure-history diversity represented was limited by the small number of donors. Based on pairwise subsampling, the degree of clonotype sharing among donors was expected to be affected by sequencing depth. Naive subsets generally had larger estimated clonotype richness than memory subsets. Sampling was restricted to blood, and TCR repertoires in tissue are likely to differ from TCR repertoires in blood.

The donors were healthy, HIV-negative adults who had no recently reported acute infections or vaccinations. Only Caucasian adults living in Nashville, Tennessee, USA were represented among the donors. CD4+ T cells were enriched by magnetic negative selection, after which naive cells were positively selected on CD45RA and the negative fraction was taken as the memory subset. Blood was obtained by leukapheresis, after which PBMCs were separated by Ficoll-Histopaque density gradient centrifugation and cryopreserved in liquid nitrogen vapor phase. Analytical flow cytometry was used to check the purity and quantity of every magnetically sorted T cell population. Each sorted fraction had its genomic DNA isolated and then quantified by UV absorbance on a Nanodrop 2000c.

The clonotype originates from a man younger than 35 in good health. The chain is assembled from TRBV7-2 and TRBJ2-1; no confident D gene assignment can be made. Sequences were obtained from memory CD4+ T cells sorted from blood. Reading the label with the study, this specimen's cell subset or site is: CD45RA-negative fraction. At the DNA level, the sequence is TGTGCCAGCAGCTCGCACCCGGTCGATGAGCAGTTCTTC. Its protein is CASSSHPVDEQFF.